Listed below are T cell receptor beta chains from one sample, sequenced in a study of vaccination and CD4 T cells after COVID-19. These receptors have no known antigen. One entry per CDR3 protein results from TCRdb running MiXCR on the PCR reads. The data contain over 4,500 distinct CDR3 sequences, less than 30% of them seen just once; the ten biggest clones take up under 30%. The sample was CD4+ T cells from blood, cultured in vitro, taken after SARS-CoV-2 vaccination. These receptors were obtained from a human donor who had recovered from COVID-19. Both conserved end residues are part of each CDR3.

V	J	CDR3
TRBV6-2/TRBV6-3	TRBJ1-5	CASSTGGQPQHF
TRBV5-6	TRBJ2-5	CASSLGAIRETQYF
TRBV28	TRBJ1-6	CASRPSGEGRNSPLHF
TRBV4-2	TRBJ1-2	CASSPGTGNYGYTF
TRBV7-3	TRBJ1-6	CASSSGGANSPLHF
TRBV6-4	TRBJ2-3	CASSDRAGDTQYF
TRBV7-7	TRBJ2-5	CASSTGQGSQETQYF
TRBV6-5	TRBJ2-5	CASSYYAGGPQETQYF
TRBV15	TRBJ1-1	CAISRGQTGGLYTEAFF
TRBV27	TRBJ2-7	CASSYRGLLSSYEQYF
TRBV6-1	TRBJ1-1	CASRRTGVNIIDTEAFF
TRBV6-2/TRBV6-3	TRBJ2-5	CASSYWGGETQYF
TRBV7-3	TRBJ1-1	CASSRRQGGNTEAFF
TRBV15	TRBJ2-1	CATSRPGARSDNEQFF
TRBV20-1	TRBJ2-5	CSARGDPKETQYF
TRBV7-2	TRBJ2-7	CASSLAVGQGGYEQYF
TRBV4-1	TRBJ1-2	CASSQDRGAPNYGYTF
TRBV10-3	TRBJ2-7	CAISESGGGEQYF
TRBV6-1	TRBJ2-7	CASSPGTSGGLTYEQYF
TRBV25-1	TRBJ2-5	CASSEGLTRGETQYF
TRBV24-1	TRBJ2-5	CATSETQETQYF
TRBV6-2/TRBV6-3	TRBJ2-7	CASSYSWRGLYEQYF
TRBV28	TRBJ1-2	CASSLRRGYTF
TRBV20-1	TRBJ1-2	CSALTGGGNYGYTF
TRBV6-1	TRBJ2-1	CASATSSWTIRRVNEQFF
TRBV12-3/TRBV12-4	TRBJ1-3	CASKPGGADGNTIYF
TRBV4-2	TRBJ1-6	CASSQDGSPSPLHF
TRBV7-2	TRBJ2-1	CASSWDRADEQFF
TRBV15	TRBJ1-6	CATSRDRGQGNSPLHF
TRBV7-2	TRBJ1-1	CASSVKETEAFF
TRBV28	TRBJ1-6	CASTPADSYNSPLHF
TRBV20-1	TRBJ2-7	CSARNPVLLGGSEQYF
TRBV7-8	TRBJ1-1	CASSPSVRTGGSRSEAFF
TRBV1	TRBJ2-7	CTSSQVPVYRIPPRAYF
TRBV11-3	TRBJ2-1	CASSLGTDSYNEQFF
TRBV6-1	TRBJ2-7	CASSETGGATYEQYF
TRBV20-1	TRBJ2-1	CSARANSGFVYNEQFF
TRBV7-9	TRBJ2-1	CASSLDIGGEQFF
TRBV7-9	TRBJ2-3	CASSPGDPSTDTQYF
TRBV7-2	TRBJ2-5	CASSKQETQYF
TRBV6-1	TRBJ2-7	CASLGGGDSYEQYF
TRBV19	TRBJ2-1	CASSIAQGREQFF
TRBV4-2	TRBJ2-7	CASSQWAGAHEQYF
TRBV6-1	TRBJ1-1	CASSRQGLFNTEAFF
TRBV27	TRBJ2-7	CASSFNREHYEQYF